This T cell receptor beta chain was sequenced in a study of OX40 agonist ivuxolimab in advanced cancers. For the study at large: While on treatment, patients had intravenous ivuxolimab at 0.01 to 10 mg/kg every 2 weeks. The study, taken as a whole, reports: On average, CD8+ T cells showed a greater number of expanded clones than CD4+.

This clone appeared once. Its antigen is not known. Clones were read by immunoSEQ multiplex PCR, and TCRdb kept only the in-frame ones, dropping some. The sample includes around 45,000 clones, 80% of them seen just once. Sequencing used CD4+ or CD8+ T cells sorted from blood, obtained in a trial of the OX40 agonist ivuxolimab. This receptor was taken from an adult with an advanced solid tumor such as melanoma, head and neck, liver or kidney cancer.

CDR3 amino acids: CASSPSGNTEAFF. CDR3 DNA: TGTGCCAGCTCACCATCAGGGAACACTGAAGCTTTCTTT. The chain combines TRBV18 with TRBJ1-1; D is unresolved. V lost 2 bases and J lost 1, with 5 bases in between. CDR1 and CDR2 (germline): KGHSH, LQKENI. CDR3 length: 13 residues. Full variable domain (missing parts from reference TRBV18 and TRBJ1-1): NAGVMQNPRHLVRRRGQEARLRCSPMKGHSHVYWYRQLPEEGLKFMVYLQKENIIDESGMPKERFSAEFPKEGPSILRIQQVVRGDSAAYFCASSPSGNTEAFFGQGTRLTVV.